This T cell receptor beta chain was profiled in a study of CD8+CD57+ T cells in acquired aplastic anemia. CDR1 is ENHRY, CDR2 SYGVKD, per germline. This CDR3 comprises 13 residues. V lost 7 bases to trimming and J lost 1 base, with 9 bases between them. Profiles of TCR beta VDJ and CDR3 were generated from a genomic DNA template. TCRdb passed the reads through MiXCR, listing each CDR3 protein once. The sample consists of roughly 200,000 distinct CDR3 sequences, roughly 65% of them appearing once. This clonotype was detected only a few times. Sequencing involved patients with CD8+CD57+ cell expansion previously shown by flow cytometry. No patient had been given any therapy when blood was sampled.

The sequenced material came from sorted CD4+, CD8+, or CD8+CD57+ T cells (not recorded which) from PBMCs. The rearrangement uses TRBV10-3 and TRBJ2-3; D not resolved. This sequence was found in a human donor with aplastic anemia. CDR3 bases: TGTGCCATCATGGGAACGGGCACAGATACGCAGTATTTT. Residues: CAIMGTGTDTQYF.